This record looks at one T cell receptor (beta chain) sequence and its context. In germline, CDR1 is SNHLY, CDR2 FYNNEI. The CDR3 extends over 12 amino acids. It was with a sample-barcoded 5' primer and a J-beta primer mix that a second PCR of about 6 to 12 cycles was run. TCRdb independently ran MiXCR on the 5' RACE reads; one entry per CDR3 protein. This table holds 1 million or so distinct CDR3 sequences, 20% to 25% found once. The entry originates in a study of blood T cells in healthy people across ages. This sample also belongs to another study, concerning T cells of mothers and their children.

Source material: blood. The J gene is TRBJ2-5, the V gene TRBV2; 8 nucleotides match TRBD2. The J call is doubtful: the DNA matches TRBJ2-1 better. The clonotype comes from a girl aged 2 to 9 in good health. CDR3 sequence reads: CASTGGGNEQFF. The CDR3 nucleotides read TGTGCCAGCACCGGGGGGGGCAATGAGCAGTTCTTC.